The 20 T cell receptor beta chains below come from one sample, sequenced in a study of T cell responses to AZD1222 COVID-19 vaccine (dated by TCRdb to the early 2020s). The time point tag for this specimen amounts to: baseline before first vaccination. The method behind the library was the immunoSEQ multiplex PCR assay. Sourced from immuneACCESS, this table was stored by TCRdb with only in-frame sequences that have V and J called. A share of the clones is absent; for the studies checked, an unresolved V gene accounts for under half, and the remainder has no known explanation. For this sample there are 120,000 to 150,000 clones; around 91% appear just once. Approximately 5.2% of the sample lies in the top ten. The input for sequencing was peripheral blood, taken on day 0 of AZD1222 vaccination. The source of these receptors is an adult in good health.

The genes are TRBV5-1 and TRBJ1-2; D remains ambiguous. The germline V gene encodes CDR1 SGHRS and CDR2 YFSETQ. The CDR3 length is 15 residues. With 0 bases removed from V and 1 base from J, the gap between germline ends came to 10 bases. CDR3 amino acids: CASSLGDGDNYGYTF. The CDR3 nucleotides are TGCGCCAGCAGCTTGGGAGACGGTGATAACTATGGCTACACCTTC.

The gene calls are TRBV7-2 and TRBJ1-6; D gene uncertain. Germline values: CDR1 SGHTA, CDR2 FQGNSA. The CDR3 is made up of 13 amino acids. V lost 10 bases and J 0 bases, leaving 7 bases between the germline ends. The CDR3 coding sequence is TGTGCCACCAGGTTCTCCTATAATTCACCCCTCCACTTT. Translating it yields CATRFSYNSPLHF.

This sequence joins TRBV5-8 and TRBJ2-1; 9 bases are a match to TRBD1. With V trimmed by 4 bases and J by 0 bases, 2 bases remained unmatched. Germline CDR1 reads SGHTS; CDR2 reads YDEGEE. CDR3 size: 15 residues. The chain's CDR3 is CASSQGQGSYNEQFF. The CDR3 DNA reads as TGTGCCAGCAGCCAGGGACAGGGCTCCTACAATGAGCAGTTCTTC.

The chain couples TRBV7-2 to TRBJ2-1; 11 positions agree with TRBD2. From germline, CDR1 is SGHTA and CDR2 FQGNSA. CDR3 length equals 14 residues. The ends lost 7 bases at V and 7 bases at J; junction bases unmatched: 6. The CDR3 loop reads CASKYGTSGNEQFF. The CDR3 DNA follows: TGTGCCAGCAAATATGGGACTAGCGGTAATGAGCAGTTCTTC.

This CDR3 reads CASSYRMQPQHF. The DNA of the CDR3 is TGTGCCAGCAGTTACCGTATGCAGCCCCAGCATTTT. The chain links TRBV6-2 or TRBV6-3 to TRBJ1-5; D unclear. The CDR3 spans 12 residues. V was clipped by 2 bases and J by 7 bases, with 6 bases between them. Germline CDR1 MNHEY, CDR2 SVGEGT.

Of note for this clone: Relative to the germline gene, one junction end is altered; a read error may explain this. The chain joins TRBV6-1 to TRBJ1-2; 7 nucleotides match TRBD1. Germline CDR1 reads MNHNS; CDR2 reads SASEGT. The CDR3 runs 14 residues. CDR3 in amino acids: CASSKAGTDYGYTF. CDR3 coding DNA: TGTGCCAGCAGTAAAGCCGGGACAGATTATGGCTACACCTTC.

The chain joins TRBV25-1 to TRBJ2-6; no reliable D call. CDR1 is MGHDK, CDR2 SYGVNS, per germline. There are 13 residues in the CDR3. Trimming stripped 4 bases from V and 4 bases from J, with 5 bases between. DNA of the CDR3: TGTGCCAGCAGTGTGGCCGGGGCCAACGTCCTGACTTTC. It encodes CASSVAGANVLTF.

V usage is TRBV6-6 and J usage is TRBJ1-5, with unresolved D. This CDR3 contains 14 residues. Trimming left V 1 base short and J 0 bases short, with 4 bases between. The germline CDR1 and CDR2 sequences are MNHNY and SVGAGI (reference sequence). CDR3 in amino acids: CASSYLGSNQPQHF. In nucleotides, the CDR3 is TGTGCCAGCAGTTACTTGGGTAGCAATCAGCCCCAGCATTTT.

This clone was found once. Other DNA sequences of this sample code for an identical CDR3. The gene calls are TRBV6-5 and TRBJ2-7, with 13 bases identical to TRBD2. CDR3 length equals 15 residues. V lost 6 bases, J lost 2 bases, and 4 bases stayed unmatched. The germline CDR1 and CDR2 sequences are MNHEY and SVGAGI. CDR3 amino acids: CASSPGLAGAYEQYF. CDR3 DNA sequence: TGTGCCAGCAGCCCCGGACTAGCGGGGGCCTACGAGCAGTACTTC.

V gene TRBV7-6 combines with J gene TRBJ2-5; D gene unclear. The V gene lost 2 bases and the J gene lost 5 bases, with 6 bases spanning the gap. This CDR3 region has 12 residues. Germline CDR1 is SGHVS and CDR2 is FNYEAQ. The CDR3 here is CASSLSGETQYF. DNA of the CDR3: TGTGCCAGCAGCTTATCTGGGGAGACCCAGTACTTC.

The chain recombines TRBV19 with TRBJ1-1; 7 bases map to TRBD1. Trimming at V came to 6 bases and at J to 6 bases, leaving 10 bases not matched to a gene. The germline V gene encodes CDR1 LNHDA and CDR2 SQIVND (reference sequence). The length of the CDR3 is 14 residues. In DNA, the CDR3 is TGTGCCAGTAGCGATTTCCCTACAGGGGCTGAAGCTTTCTTT. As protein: CASSDFPTGAEAFF.

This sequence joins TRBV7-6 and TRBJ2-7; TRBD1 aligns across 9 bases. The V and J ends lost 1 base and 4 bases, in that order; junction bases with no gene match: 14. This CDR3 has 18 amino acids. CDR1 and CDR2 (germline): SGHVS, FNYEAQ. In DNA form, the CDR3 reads TGTGCCAGCAGCTTAGAACCACCCTACAGGGGGCAAAGGTACGAGCAGTACTTC. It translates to CASSLEPPYRGQRYEQYF. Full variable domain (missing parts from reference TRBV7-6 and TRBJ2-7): GAGVSQSPRYKVTKRGQDVALRCDPISGHVSLYWYRQALGQGPEFLTYFNYEAQQDKSGLPNDRFSAERPEGSISTLTIQRTEQRDSAMYRCASSLEPPYRGQRYEQYFGPGTRLTVT.

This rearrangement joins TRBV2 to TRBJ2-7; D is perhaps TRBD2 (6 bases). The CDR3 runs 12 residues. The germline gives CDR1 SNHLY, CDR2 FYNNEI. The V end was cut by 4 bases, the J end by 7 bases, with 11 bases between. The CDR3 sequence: CASSGAEGEQYF. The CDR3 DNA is TGTGCCAGCAGTGGGGCGGAGGGGGAGCAGTACTTC. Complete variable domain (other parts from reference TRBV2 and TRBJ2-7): EPEVTQTPSHQVTQMGQEVILRCVPISNHLYFYWYRQILGQKVEFLVSFYNNEISEKSEIFDDQFSVERPDGSNFTLKIRSTKLEDSAMYFCASSGAEGEQYFGPGTRLTVT.

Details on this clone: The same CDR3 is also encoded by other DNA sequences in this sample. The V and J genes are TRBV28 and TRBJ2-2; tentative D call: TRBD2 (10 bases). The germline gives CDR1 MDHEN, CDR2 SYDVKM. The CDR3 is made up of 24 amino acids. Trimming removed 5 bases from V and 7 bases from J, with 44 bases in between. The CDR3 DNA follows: TGTGCCAGCAGTACCCCCCGGACAGGGGCCCGGGGTAGGAGGAGCGGGAGGGCCATCGGGGAGCTGTTTTTT. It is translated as CASSTPRTGARGRRSGRAIGELFF.

The chain's CDR3 is CSGWTSPDTQYF. The CDR3 DNA sequence: TGCAGCGGCTGGACTAGCCCAGATACGCAGTATTTT. This sequence joins TRBV29-1 and TRBJ2-3, with 8 bases matching TRBD2. The V gene's germline CDR1 is SQVTM and CDR2 ANQGSEA. The CDR3 runs to 12 residues. V shed 7 bases, J shed 4 bases, and the junction held 4 bases outside the gene matches.

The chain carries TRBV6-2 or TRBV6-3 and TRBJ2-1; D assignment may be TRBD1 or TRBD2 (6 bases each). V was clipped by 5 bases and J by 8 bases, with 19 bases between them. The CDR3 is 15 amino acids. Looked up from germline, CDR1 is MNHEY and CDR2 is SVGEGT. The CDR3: CASSVIAAGVDEQFF. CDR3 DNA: TGTGCCAGCAGTGTAATAGCGGCAGGGGTGGATGAGCAGTTCTTC.

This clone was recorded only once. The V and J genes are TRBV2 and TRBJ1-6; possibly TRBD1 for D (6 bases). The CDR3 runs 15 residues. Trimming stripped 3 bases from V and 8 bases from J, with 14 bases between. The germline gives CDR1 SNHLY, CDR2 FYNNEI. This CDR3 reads CASSEGAGTYSPLHF. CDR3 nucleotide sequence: TGTGCCAGCAGTGAGGGGGCAGGGACTTATTCACCCCTCCACTTT.

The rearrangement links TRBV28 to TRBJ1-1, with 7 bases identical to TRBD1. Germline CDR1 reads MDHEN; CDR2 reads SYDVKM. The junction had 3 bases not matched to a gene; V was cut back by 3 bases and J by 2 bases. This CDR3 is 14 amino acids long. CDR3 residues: CASSLNRGNTEAFF. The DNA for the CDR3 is TGTGCCAGCAGTTTGAACAGGGGTAACACTGAAGCTTTCTTT.

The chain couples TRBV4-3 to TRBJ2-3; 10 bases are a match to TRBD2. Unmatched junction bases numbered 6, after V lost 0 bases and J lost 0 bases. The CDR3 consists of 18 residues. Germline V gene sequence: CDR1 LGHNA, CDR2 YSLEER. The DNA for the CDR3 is TGCGCCAGCAGCCAAGAGCGAGCGGGGGGGCCGAGCACAGATACGCAGTATTTT. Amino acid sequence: CASSQERAGGPSTDTQYF.

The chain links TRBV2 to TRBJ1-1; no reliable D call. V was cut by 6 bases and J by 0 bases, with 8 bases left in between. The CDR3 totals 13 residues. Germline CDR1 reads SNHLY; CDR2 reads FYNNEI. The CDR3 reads CASRTVMNTEAFF. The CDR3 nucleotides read TGTGCCAGCAGGACCGTAATGAACACTGAAGCTTTCTTT.